This T cell receptor beta chain was sequenced in a study of blood T cell repertoires in COVID-19. Study context: T cells, B-cell-depleted T cells, or PBMCs provided the cDNA or gDNA that served as material.

Cohort allocation depended upon clinical history that participants reported. Source study methods: Reference gene primer amplification yielded estimated nucleated cell counts. Here immunoSEQ multiplex PCR was the method, and the copy in TCRdb shows in-frame clones only, minus some. V and J calls and clone size are copied from that table; D and trimming were computed from the DNA. There are roughly 290,000 clones in the sample; 70% to 90% occur only once, and around 4.5% lies in the top ten. The germline V gene encodes CDR1 MDHEN and CDR2 SYDVKM. The CDR3 contains 16 residues. V was shortened by 5 bases and J by 5 bases, with 21 bases between the two germline ends.

Sequenced material: PBMCs or T cells enriched from blood (not recorded which). The V call is TRBV28, the J call TRBJ2-5, with a possible D match to TRBD2 (5 bases). The TCR originated in a woman aged 25 to 39 who had recovered from COVID-19. The CDR3 protein is CASSITREISLETQYF. CDR3 sequence (DNA): TGTGCCAGCAGTATAACCCGGGAAATTTCTCTGGAGACCCAGTACTTC.